This TCR beta chain comes out of a study of cytomegalovirus exposure and HLA in healthy donors. Broader study findings: It was reported that TCR beta sequences correctly inferred the HLA-A and HLA-B alleles for most subjects. Judged likely to be a sequencing artifact was a cluster of highly shared sequence variants.

V lost 4 bases and J lost 6, with 12 bases in between. The germline gives CDR1 KGHSH, CDR2 LQKENI. The CDR3 contains 14 residues. Both 60 Vbeta primers and 13 Jbeta primers went into the PCR. The table came from immunoSEQ multiplex PCR; TCRdb's copy has only in-frame clones and leaves some out. The sample shows more than 100,000 clones, around nine tenths of them seen only once. As to this clone: Its antigen remains unknown.

Material: PBMCs. The rearrangement links TRBV18 to TRBJ1-4; D possibly corresponds to TRBD1 (5 bases). This sequence originates from a woman aged 30 to 39 in good health and CMV-seronegative. The DNA for the CDR3 is TGTGCCAGCTCACGGGGGGTGAGAGATGAAAAACTGTTTTTT. It is translated as CASSRGVRDEKLFF. Variable domain in full (rest from reference TRBV18 and TRBJ1-4): NAGVMQNPRHLVRRRGQEARLRCSPMKGHSHVYWYRQLPEEGLKFMVYLQKENIIDESGMPKERFSAEFPKEGPSILRIQQVVRGDSAAYFCASSRGVRDEKLFFGSGTQLSVL.